The 27 T cell receptor beta chains below all came from one sample that was sequenced in a study of cytomegalovirus exposure and HLA in healthy donors. The assay was immunoSEQ multiplex PCR, and TCRdb's table has in-frame clones only and misses some. In the table there are tens of thousands of clones, around 95% of which are singletons. Sequenced: PBMCs. These receptors were collected from a woman younger than 35 in good health and CMV-seronegative.

The gene calls are TRBV5-6 and TRBJ2-2; D is possibly TRBD1 (6 bases). V gave up 3 bases and J gave up 4 bases, with 10 bases separating them. This CDR3 has 14 amino acids. In germline, CDR1 is SGHDT, CDR2 YYEEEE. The CDR3 DNA reads as TGTGCCAGCAGCTGGACAGACCCCACCGGGGAGCTGTTTTTT. Translation gives CASSWTDPTGELFF.

The chain couples TRBV7-2 to TRBJ1-1; 10 bases match TRBD1. The trim removed 0 bases at V and 3 bases at J, leaving 13 bases unmatched. The CDR3 totals 19 residues. The V gene's germline CDR1 is SGHTA and CDR2 FQGNSA. The DNA of the CDR3 is TGTGCCAGCAGCTTAGCCGGCGACAGGGGGCTCTGGAGGGACACTGAAGCTTTCTTT. Translating it yields CASSLAGDRGLWRDTEAFF.

The chain uses TRBV4-1 and TRBJ1-1; tentatively, D is TRBD1 (5 bases). Germline values: CDR1 MGHRA, CDR2 YSYEKL. V was shortened by 4 bases and J by 1 base, with 7 bases between the two germline ends. This CDR3 comprises 13 residues. The CDR3 reads CASSPGGNTEAFF. The CDR3 nucleotides are TGCGCCAGCAGCCCCGGGGGGAACACTGAAGCTTTCTTT.

The V and J genes are TRBV28 and TRBJ2-2; D may be TRBD1 (6 bases). V lost 8 bases, J lost 2 bases, and 15 bases lay in between. Germline assignment: CDR1 MDHEN and CDR2 SYDVKM. This CDR3 is built from 15 residues. The DNA of the CDR3 is TGTGCCAGCCTCAACAGGGTGGGAAACACCGGGGAGCTGTTTTTT. Residues: CASLNRVGNTGELFF.

This chain uses TRBV4-1 with TRBJ1-5; no definite D call. Germline V gene data show CDR1 as MGHRA and CDR2 as YSYEKL. The CDR3 contains 15 residues. Between the trimmed V and J ends, which lost 1 base and 7 bases, there was a span of 14 bases. For the CDR3, the DNA is TGCGCCAGCAGCCAAGGTGGGGAGTCCTGGCAGCCCCAGCATTTT. Translated: CASSQGGESWQPQHF.

V and J are TRBV10-2 and TRBJ2-2, with D possibly TRBD1 on 5 matching bases. The V and J ends lost 2 bases and 6 bases respectively, with 13 bases between them. Germline assignment: CDR1 WSHSY and CDR2 SAAADI. The CDR3 sequence is 15 residues long. CDR3 protein: CASSEGALGAGELFF. The CDR3 nucleotides read TGCGCCAGCAGTGAGGGGGCCTTAGGCGCCGGGGAGCTGTTTTTT.

This sequence joins TRBV7-9 and TRBJ1-1, with D possibly being TRBD1 (6 bases). The CDR3 covers 11 residues. Germline V gene lookup returns CDR1 SEHNR and CDR2 FQNEAQ (reference sequence). Trimming stripped 4 bases from V and 10 bases from J, with 10 bases between. CDR3 sequence: CASSSPGVAFF. In DNA, the CDR3 is TGTGCCAGCAGCTCTCCAGGGGTAGCTTTCTTT.

This clone was counted a few times. This CDR3 reads CASRDGTSGGAGSETQYF. Here the CDR3 DNA reads TGTGCCAGCAGGGACGGGACTAGCGGGGGGGCCGGCTCTGAGACCCAGTACTTC. The chain has TRBV2 and TRBJ2-5; 16 nucleotides align to TRBD2. V trimming: 6 bases; J trimming: 5 bases; junction bases outside the gene matches: 12. There are 18 residues in the CDR3. The germline V gene encodes CDR1 SNHLY and CDR2 FYNNEI.

This chain uses TRBV9 with TRBJ1-5; D is perhaps TRBD1 (5 bases). The V gene lost 7 bases and the J gene lost 1 base, with 24 bases spanning the gap. Germline V gene sequence: CDR1 SGDLS, CDR2 YYNGEE. The CDR3 loop spans 18 amino acids. The chain's CDR3 is CASPSPRAWGGSNQPQHF. CDR3 DNA sequence: TGTGCCAGCCCATCCCCGCGGGCCTGGGGGGGGAGCAATCAGCCCCAGCATTTT.

The CDR3 nucleotides are TGCGCCAGCAGCTCCCGCCAGGGTAATTCACCCCTCCACTTT. Protein: CASSSRQGNSPLHF. The chain carries TRBV5-1 and TRBJ1-6, with D perhaps matching TRBD1 (5 bases). The CDR3 is 14 amino acids. In germline, CDR1 is SGHRS, CDR2 YFSETQ. V dropped 3 bases and J dropped 6 bases, with 10 bases sitting between them. Looking up the rest from reference TRBV5-1 and TRBJ1-6 gives the full variable domain: KAGVTQTPRYLIKTRGQQVTLSCSPISGHRSVSWYQQTPGQGLQFLFEYFSETQRNKGNFPGRFSGRQFSNSRSEMNVSTLELGDSALYLCASSSRQGNSPLHFGNGTRLTVT.

V is TRBV7-8 and J is TRBJ2-2; D gene ambiguous. The germline V gene has CDR1 SGHVS and CDR2 FQNEAQ. The CDR3 contains 12 residues. Between the trimmed V and J ends, which lost 5 bases and 5 bases, there was a span of 6 bases. The CDR3 region has the DNA TGTGCCAGCAGCCTACGGACCGGGGAGCTGTTTTTT. Amino acids: CASSLRTGELFF.

This chain uses TRBV5-6 with TRBJ1-3; 7 bases map to TRBD1. In germline, CDR1 is SGHDT, CDR2 YYEEEE. The CDR3 has 17 amino acids. V dropped 0 bases and J dropped 4; count of bases not matched to a gene: 10. This CDR3 is CASSLGTVQGTGNTIYF. The CDR3, as DNA: TGTGCCAGCAGCTTGGGTACTGTACAGGGGACAGGAAACACCATATATTTT.

The chain is built from TRBV5-6 and TRBJ2-2; 9 positions match TRBD2. The CDR3 sequence is 17 residues long. V lost 1 base to trimming and J lost 6 bases; unmatched junction nucleotides: 10. Germline CDR1 reads SGHDT; CDR2 reads YYEEEE. For the CDR3, the DNA is TGTGCCAGCAGCTTGTTCGCCGCGGGAGGGATTTCCGGGGAGCTGTTTTTT. Its translation is CASSLFAAGGISGELFF.

The chain joins TRBV7-2 to TRBJ1-3; D ambiguous. From germline, CDR1 is SGHTA and CDR2 FQGNSA. CDR3 length equals 14 residues. Trimming left V 5 bases short and J 0 bases short, with 8 bases between. The CDR3, as DNA: TGTGCCAGCAGCATAATCCGCTCTGGAAACACCATATATTTT. Protein: CASSIIRSGNTIYF.

The chain's CDR3 is CASSQDGGGEQYF. The CDR3 DNA reads TGCGCCAGCAGCCAAGATGGCGGGGGCGAGCAGTACTTC. This rearrangement joins TRBV4-3 to TRBJ2-7; 7 positions agree with TRBD2. This CDR3 region has 13 residues. J was trimmed by 6 bases and V by 0 bases; bases with no gene match: 2. Germline loops: CDR1 LGHNA, CDR2 YSLEER.

The chain links TRBV2 to TRBJ2-5; D perhaps matches TRBD1 (6 bases). The CDR3 is made up of 13 amino acids. Between the trimmed V and J ends, which lost 11 bases and 4 bases, there was a span of 17 bases. Germline V gene sequence: CDR1 SNHLY, CDR2 FYNNEI. CDR3 sequence reads: CAANGQFRETQYF. CDR3 in DNA: TGTGCCGCTAACGGACAGTTTCGAGAGACCCAGTACTTC.

The sample holds a few counts of this clone. The chain employs TRBV18 and TRBJ1-3; D uncertain. Germline-derived CDR1 and CDR2 are KGHSH and LQKENI. This CDR3 is 15 amino acids long. Trimming stripped 1 base from V and 0 bases from J, with 7 bases between. In DNA form, the CDR3 reads TGTGCCAGCTCACCACAAGGGAGCTCTGGAAACACCATATATTTT. Translating it yields CASSPQGSSGNTIYF.

V usage is TRBV5-1 and J usage is TRBJ1-6; 7 nucleotides line up with TRBD1. The CDR3 loop spans 16 amino acids. V gave up 7 bases and J gave up 0 bases; unmatched junction bases: 7. In germline, CDR1 is SGHRS, CDR2 YFSETQ. CDR3 nucleotide sequence: TGCGCCAGCCGACAGGGATTAGTCTCCTATAATTCACCCCTCCACTTT. It encodes CASRQGLVSYNSPLHF.

This chain uses TRBV5-4 with TRBJ2-3, with no clear D. CDR3 size: 12 residues. V lost 3 bases, J lost 3 bases, and 5 bases lay in between. Germline values: CDR1 SGHNT, CDR2 YYREEE (reference sequence). The CDR3, as DNA: TGTGCCAGCAGCTCCTATACAGATACGCAGTATTTT. Amino acid sequence: CASSSYTDTQYF.

The chain uses TRBV5-5 and TRBJ1-2; possibly TRBD1 for D (6 bases). The CDR3 is made up of 15 amino acids. V was cut by 3 bases and J by 6 bases, with 18 bases left in between. Germline values: CDR1 SGHKS, CDR2 YYEKEE (reference sequence). CDR3 DNA: TGTGCCAGCAGCTCAACCACCACAGGGTCCGATGGCTACACCTTC. As protein: CASSSTTTGSDGYTF.

CDR3: CASSSGLLNTGELFF. CDR3 sequence (DNA): TGTGCCAGCAGCTCAGGACTACTGAACACCGGGGAGCTGTTTTTT. The genes are TRBV7-2 and TRBJ2-2; the D gene is possibly TRBD2 (6 bases). Germline V gene data show CDR1 as SGHTA and CDR2 as FQGNSA. V was shortened by 4 bases and J by 1 base, with 10 bases between the two germline ends. This CDR3 spans 15 amino acids. Full variable domain (rest looked up from reference TRBV7-2 and TRBJ2-2): GAGVSQSPSNKVTEKGKDVELRCDPISGHTALYWYRQSLGQGLEFLIYFQGNSAPDKSGLPSDRFSAERTGGSVSTLTIQRTQQEDSAVYLCASSSGLLNTGELFFGEGSRLTVL.

The chain couples TRBV4-3 to TRBJ2-4; 11 nucleotides agree with TRBD2. Germline V gives CDR1 LGHNA, CDR2 YSLEER. The V segment lost 1 base and the J segment 3 bases; nucleotides outside the gene matches: 5. CDR3 size: 17 residues. CDR3 nucleotide sequence: TGCGCCAGCAGCCAAGGGGGACTAGCGGCTTTCAAAAACATTCAGTACTTC. It is translated as CASSQGGLAAFKNIQYF.

The rearrangement links TRBV27 to TRBJ2-3, with D possibly TRBD2 on 5 matching bases. This CDR3 spans 13 amino acids. In germline, CDR1 is MNHEY, CDR2 SMNVEV (reference sequence). The V end was cut by 3 bases, the J end by 6 bases, with 10 bases between. Here the CDR3 reads CASSFRRGDTQYF. CDR3 sequence (DNA): TGTGCCAGCAGTTTTAGAAGAGGGGATACGCAGTATTTT.

The V call is TRBV11-3, the J call TRBJ2-1; 10 positions agree with TRBD2. The CDR3 spans 15 residues. V was clipped by 3 bases and J by 10 bases; unmatched bases: 9. Looked up from germline, CDR1 is SGHNT and CDR2 is YENEEA. Here the CDR3 DNA reads TGTGCCAGCAGCTTCGACAGCGGGAGGGCGGGGGAGCAGTTCTTC. Its protein is CASSFDSGRAGEQFF.

The chain links TRBV27 to TRBJ2-6, with D maybe TRBD1 (6 bases). This CDR3 is built from 17 residues. Germline V gene lookup returns CDR1 MNHEY and CDR2 SMNVEV (reference sequence). The ends were cut back, 2 bases at V and 2 bases at J, with 13 bases in the middle. The CDR3 DNA reads as TGTGCCAGCAGTTTAATGCCAGGGGTCGCTGGGGCCAACGTCCTGACTTTC. Protein product: CASSLMPGVAGANVLTF.

This clone was seen just once. The V and J genes are TRBV5-4 and TRBJ2-2, with 9 bases lining up with TRBD1. Germline lookup yields CDR1 SGHNT and CDR2 YYREEE (reference sequence). This CDR3 contains 15 residues. The V and J ends lost 4 bases and 4 bases, in that order; junction bases with no gene match: 5. CDR3 loop: CASSILTGGTGELFF. The CDR3 coding sequence is TGTGCCAGCAGCATCCTGACAGGGGGCACCGGGGAGCTGTTTTTT.

The genes are TRBV4-3 and TRBJ2-1; 8 bases agree with TRBD2. Germline values: CDR1 LGHNA, CDR2 YSLEER. The V segment lost 1 base and the J segment 3 bases; nucleotides outside the gene matches: 8. The CDR3 loop spans 17 amino acids. CDR3 loop: CASSQAEGLAGYNEQFF. The CDR3 bases are TGCGCCAGCAGCCAAGCTGAGGGGCTAGCGGGCTACAATGAGCAGTTCTTC.